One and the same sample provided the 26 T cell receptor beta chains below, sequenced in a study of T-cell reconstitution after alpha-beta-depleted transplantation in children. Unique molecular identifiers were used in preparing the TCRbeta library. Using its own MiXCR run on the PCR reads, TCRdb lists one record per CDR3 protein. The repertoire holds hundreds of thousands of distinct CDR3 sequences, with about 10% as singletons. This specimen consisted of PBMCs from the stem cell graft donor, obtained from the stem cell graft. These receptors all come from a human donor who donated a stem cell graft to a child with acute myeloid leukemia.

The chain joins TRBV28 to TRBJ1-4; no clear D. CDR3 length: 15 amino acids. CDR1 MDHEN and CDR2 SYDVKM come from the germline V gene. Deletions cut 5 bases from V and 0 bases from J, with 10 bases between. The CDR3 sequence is CASSPWAATNEKLFF. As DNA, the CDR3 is TGTGCCAGCAGTCCCTGGGCAGCAACTAATGAAAAACTGTTTTTT. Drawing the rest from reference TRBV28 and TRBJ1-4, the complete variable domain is DVKVTQSSRYLVKRTGEKVFLECVQDMDHENMFWYRQDPGLGLRLIYFSYDVKMKEKGDIPEGYSVSREKKERFSLILESASTNQTSMYLCASSPWAATNEKLFFGSGTQLSVL.

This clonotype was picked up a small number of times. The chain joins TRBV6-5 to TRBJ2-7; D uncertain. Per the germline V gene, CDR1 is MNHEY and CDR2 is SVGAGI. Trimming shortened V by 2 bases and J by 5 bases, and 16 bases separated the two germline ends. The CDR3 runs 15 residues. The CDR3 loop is CASSYPRVGFDEQYF. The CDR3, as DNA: TGTGCCAGCAGTTACCCACGGGTGGGGTTCGACGAGCAGTACTTC.

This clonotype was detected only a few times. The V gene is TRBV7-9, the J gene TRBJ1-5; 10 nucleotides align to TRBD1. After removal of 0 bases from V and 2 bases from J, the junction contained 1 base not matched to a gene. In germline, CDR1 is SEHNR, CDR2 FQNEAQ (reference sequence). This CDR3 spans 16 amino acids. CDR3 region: CASSLAGTGGNQPQHF. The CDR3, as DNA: TGTGCCAGCAGCTTAGCAGGGACAGGGGGCAATCAGCCCCAGCATTTT.

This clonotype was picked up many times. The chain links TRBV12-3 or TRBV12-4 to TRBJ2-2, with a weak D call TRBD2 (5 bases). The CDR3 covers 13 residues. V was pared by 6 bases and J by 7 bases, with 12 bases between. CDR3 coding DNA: TGTGCCAGCAGCCCCTCTCGGGGCGGGGAGCTGTTTTTT. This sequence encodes CASSPSRGGELFF.

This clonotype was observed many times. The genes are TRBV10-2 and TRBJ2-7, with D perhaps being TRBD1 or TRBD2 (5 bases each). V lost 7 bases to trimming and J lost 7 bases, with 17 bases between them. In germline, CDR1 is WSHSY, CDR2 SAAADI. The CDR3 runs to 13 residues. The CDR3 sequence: CASTRDALREQYF. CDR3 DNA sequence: TGCGCCAGCACCAGGGACGCCTTACGAGAGCAGTACTTC.

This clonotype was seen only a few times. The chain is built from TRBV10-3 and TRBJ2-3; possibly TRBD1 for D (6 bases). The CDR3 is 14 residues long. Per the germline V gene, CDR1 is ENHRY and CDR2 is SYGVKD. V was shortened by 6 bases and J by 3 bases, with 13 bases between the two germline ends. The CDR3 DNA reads TGTGCCATCAGGGACAGCCCTATTACAGATACGCAGTATTTT. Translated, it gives CAIRDSPITDTQYF.

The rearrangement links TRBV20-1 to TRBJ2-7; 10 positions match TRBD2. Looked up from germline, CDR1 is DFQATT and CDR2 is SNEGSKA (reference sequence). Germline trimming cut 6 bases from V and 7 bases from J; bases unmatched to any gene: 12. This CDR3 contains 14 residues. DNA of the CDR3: TGCAGTGCCCCACCTACTAGCGGGACGAGGGAGCAGTACTTC. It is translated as CSAPPTSGTREQYF.

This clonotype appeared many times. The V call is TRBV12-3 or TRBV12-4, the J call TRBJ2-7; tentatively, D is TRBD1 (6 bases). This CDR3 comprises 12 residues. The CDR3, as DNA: TGTGCCAGCAGTTTACGTCCGACAGGCCCAAGGGTC. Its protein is CASSLRPTGPRV.

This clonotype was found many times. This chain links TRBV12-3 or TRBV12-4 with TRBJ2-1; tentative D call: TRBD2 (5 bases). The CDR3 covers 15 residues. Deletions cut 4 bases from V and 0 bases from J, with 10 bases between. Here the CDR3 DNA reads TGTGCCAGCAGTTCTTACACTAGCTCCTACAATGAGCAGTTCTTC. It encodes CASSSYTSSYNEQFF.

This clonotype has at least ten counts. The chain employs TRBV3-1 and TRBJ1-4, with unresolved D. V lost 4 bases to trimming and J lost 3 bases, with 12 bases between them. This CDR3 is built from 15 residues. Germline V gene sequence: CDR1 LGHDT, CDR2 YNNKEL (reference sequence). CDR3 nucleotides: TGTGCCAGCAGCCGCAGACTCGCCTCTAATGAAAAACTGTTTTTT. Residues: CASSRRLASNEKLFF. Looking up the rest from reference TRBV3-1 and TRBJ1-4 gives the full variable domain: DTAVSQTPKYLVTQMGNDKSIKCEQNLGHDTMYWYKQDSKKFLKIMFSYNNKELIINETVPNRFSPKSPDKAHLNLHINSLELGDSAVYFCASSRRLASNEKLFFGSGTQLSVL.

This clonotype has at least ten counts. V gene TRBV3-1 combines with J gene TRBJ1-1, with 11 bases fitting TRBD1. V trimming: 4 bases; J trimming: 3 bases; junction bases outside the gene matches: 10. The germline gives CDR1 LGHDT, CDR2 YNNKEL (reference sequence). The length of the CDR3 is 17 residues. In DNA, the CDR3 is TGTGCCAGCAGCCGAAGGACAGGGGGCTTTAAGGACACTGAAGCTTTCTTT. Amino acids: CASSRRTGGFKDTEAFF.

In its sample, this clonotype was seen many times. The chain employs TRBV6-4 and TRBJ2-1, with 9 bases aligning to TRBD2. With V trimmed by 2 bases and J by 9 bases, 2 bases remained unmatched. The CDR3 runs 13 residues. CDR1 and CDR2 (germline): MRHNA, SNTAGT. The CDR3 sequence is CASSDKLAGEQFF. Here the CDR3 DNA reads TGTGCCAGCAGTGACAAACTAGCGGGTGAGCAGTTCTTC.

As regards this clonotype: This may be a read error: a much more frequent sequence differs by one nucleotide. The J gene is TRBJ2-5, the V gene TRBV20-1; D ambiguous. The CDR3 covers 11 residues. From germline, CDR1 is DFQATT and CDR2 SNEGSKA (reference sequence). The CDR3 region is CNARTQETQYF. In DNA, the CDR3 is TGCAATGCTCGGACCCAAGAGACCCAGTACTTC.

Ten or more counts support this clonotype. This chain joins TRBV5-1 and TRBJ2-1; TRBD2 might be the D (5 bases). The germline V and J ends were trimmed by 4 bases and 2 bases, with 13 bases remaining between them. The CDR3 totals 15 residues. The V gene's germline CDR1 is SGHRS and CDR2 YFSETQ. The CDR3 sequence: CASSPKTTTYNEQFF. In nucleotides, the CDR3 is TGCGCCAGCAGCCCGAAGACTACTACCTACAATGAGCAGTTCTTC.

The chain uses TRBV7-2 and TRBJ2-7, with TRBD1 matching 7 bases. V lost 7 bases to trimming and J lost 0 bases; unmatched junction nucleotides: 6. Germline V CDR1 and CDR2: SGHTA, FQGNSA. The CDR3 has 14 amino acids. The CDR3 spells CASTTGVTSYEQYF. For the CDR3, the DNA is TGTGCCAGCACCACAGGGGTTACCTCCTACGAGCAGTACTTC.

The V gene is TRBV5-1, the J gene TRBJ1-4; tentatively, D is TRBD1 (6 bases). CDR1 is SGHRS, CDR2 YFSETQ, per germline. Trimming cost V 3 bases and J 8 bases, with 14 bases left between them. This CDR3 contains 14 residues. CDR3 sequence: CASSSGTNVEKLFF. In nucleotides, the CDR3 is TGCGCCAGCAGCTCCGGGACAAACGTGGAAAAACTGTTTTTT.

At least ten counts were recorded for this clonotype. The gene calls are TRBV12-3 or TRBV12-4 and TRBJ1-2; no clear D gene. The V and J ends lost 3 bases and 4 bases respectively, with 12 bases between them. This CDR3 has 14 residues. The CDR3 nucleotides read TGTGCCAGCAGTTTGGGCTACTGGGGCTATGGCTACACCTTC. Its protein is CASSLGYWGYGYTF.

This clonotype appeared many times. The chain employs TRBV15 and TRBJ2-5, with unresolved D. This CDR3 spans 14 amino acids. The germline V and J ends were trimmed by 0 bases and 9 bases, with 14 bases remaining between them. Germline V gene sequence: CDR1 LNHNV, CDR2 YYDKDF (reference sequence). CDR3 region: CATSRDSVPGSQYF. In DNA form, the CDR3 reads TGTGCCACCAGCAGAGATTCGGTCCCAGGTTCCCAGTACTTC.

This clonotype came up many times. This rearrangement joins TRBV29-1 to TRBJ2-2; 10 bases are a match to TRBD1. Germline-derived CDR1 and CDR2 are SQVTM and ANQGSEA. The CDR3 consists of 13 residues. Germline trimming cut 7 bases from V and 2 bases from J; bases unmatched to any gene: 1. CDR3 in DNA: TGCAGCGGGGACAGGGGAAACACCGGGGAGCTGTTTTTT. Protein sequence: CSGDRGNTGELFF.

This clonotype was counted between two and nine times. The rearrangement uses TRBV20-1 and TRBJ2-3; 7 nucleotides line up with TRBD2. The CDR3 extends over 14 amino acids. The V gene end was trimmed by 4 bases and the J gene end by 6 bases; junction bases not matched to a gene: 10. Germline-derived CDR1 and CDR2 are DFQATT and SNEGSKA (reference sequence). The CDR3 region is CSATGGDFWDTQYF. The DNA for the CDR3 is TGCAGTGCTACTGGGGGGGACTTCTGGGATACGCAGTATTTT.

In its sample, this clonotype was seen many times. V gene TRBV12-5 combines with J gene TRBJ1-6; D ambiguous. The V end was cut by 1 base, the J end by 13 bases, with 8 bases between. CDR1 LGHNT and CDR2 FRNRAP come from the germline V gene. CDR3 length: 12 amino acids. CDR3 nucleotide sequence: TGTGCTAGTGGTTTGGACGATGGGCCCCTCCACTTT. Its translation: CASGLDDGPLHF.

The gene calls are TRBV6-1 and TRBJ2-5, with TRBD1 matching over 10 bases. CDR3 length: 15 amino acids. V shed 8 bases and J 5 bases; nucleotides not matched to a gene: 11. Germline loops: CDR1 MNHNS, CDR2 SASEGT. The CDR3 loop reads CASLFRQGALETQYF. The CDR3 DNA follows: TGTGCCAGCCTCTTCCGACAGGGGGCTTTGGAGACCCAGTACTTC.

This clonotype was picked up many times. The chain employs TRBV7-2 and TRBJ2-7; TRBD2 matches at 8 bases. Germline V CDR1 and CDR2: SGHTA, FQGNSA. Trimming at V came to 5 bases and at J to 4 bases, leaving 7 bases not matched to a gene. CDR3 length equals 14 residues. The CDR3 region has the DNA TGTGCCAGCAGCAACATAGCGGGACCATACGAGCAGTACTTC. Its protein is CASSNIAGPYEQYF. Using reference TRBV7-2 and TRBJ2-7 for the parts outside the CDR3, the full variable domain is GAGVSQSPSNKVTEKGKDVELRCDPISGHTALYWYRQSLGQGLEFLIYFQGNSAPDKSGLPSDRFSAERTGGSVSTLTIQRTQQEDSAVYLCASSNIAGPYEQYFGPGTRLTVT.

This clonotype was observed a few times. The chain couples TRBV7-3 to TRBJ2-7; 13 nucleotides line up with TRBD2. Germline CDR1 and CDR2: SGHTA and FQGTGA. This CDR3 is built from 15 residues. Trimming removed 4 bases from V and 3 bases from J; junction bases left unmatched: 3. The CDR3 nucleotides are TGTGCCAGCAGCTACGGACTAGCGGGAGACTACGAGCAGTACTTC. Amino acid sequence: CASSYGLAGDYEQYF.

CDR3 DNA: TGTGCCAGCACAGAGGAGATCCAGCGCACAGATACGCAGTATTTT. This gives the protein CASTEEIQRTDTQYF. The chain links TRBV7-8 to TRBJ2-3; D is unclear. The CDR3 contains 15 residues. Per germline, CDR1 SGHVS and CDR2 FQNEAQ. Trimming cost V 7 bases and J 1 base, with 15 bases left between them. The full variable domain, rest sourced from reference TRBV7-8 and TRBJ2-3, is GAGVSQSPRYKVAKRGQDVALRCDPISGHVSLFWYQQALGQGPEFLTYFQNEAQLDKSGLPSDRFFAERPEGSVSTLKIQRTQQEDSAVYLCASTEEIQRTDTQYFGPGTRLTVL.

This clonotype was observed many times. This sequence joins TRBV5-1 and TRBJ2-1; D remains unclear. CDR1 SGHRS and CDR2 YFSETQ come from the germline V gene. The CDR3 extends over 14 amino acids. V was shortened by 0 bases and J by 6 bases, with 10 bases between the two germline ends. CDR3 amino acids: CASSLENSLNEQFF. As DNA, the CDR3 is TGCGCCAGCAGCTTGGAGAACAGCCTCAATGAGCAGTTCTTC.